The 2 T cell receptor beta chains below come from one sample, sequenced in a study of OX40 agonist ivuxolimab in advanced cancers. Sequencing was performed with immunoSEQ multiplex PCR; in TCRdb, only in-frame clones are kept and a portion is missing. The top ten clones hold about 12% of a sample with 55,000 to 80,000 clones, about 88% of them seen once. This sample comprised CD4+ or CD8+ T cells sorted from blood, obtained in a trial of the OX40 agonist ivuxolimab. The receptors were gathered from an adult with an advanced solid tumor such as melanoma, head and neck, liver or kidney cancer.

The chain has TRBV18 and TRBJ2-6, with TRBD1 identical over 7 bases. Unmatched junction bases numbered 3, after V lost 6 bases and J lost 1 base. This CDR3 comprises 15 residues. Germline CDR1 reads KGHSH; CDR2 reads LQKENI. The CDR3 reads CASSLQGSGANVLTF. In nucleotides, the CDR3 is TGTGCCAGCTCCTTACAGGGGTCTGGGGCCAACGTCCTGACTTTC.

This rearrangement joins TRBV5-1 to TRBJ2-7; D is possibly TRBD1 (6 bases). Per the germline V gene, CDR1 is SGHRS and CDR2 is YFSETQ. V gave up 4 bases and J gave up 3 bases, with 17 bases separating them. The length of the CDR3 is 15 residues. CDR3 nucleotides: TGCGCCAGCAGCGATAAAGGGGGTCGGAACTACGAGCAGTACTTC. It encodes CASSDKGGRNYEQYF.